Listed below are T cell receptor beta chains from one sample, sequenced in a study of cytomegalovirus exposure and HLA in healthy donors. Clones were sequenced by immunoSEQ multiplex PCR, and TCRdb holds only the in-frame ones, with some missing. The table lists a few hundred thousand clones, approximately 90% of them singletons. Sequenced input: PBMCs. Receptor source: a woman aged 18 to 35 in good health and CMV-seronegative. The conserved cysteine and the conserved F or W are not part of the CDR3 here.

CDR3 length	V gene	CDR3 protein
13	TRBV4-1	ASSQAPGQAYEQY
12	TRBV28	ASSYLTSTDTQY
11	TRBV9	ASSVVDYNEQF
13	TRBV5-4	ASSTGLEATGELF
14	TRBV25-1	ASSESAGTWGNTIY
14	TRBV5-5	ASSLLDRYSNQPQH
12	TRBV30	AWRGTGGKGGYT
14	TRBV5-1	ASSLGSGSVSDTQY
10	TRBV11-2	ASSSPGGEQY
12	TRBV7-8	ASAQWDIVFGYT
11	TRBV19	ATRLAGGREQY
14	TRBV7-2	ASSRSRGGGYNEQF
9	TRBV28	AAGGNYGYT
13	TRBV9	ASSPMTSEYNEQF
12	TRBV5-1	ASSPGALGGELF
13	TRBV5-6	ASSSEGTIENIQY
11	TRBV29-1	SATGSSYNEQF
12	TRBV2	ASSEAQGTYEQY
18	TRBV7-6	ASSPVLGGGTLSNTGELF
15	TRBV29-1	SVGDRLGPGATETQY
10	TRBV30	AWSGQQETQY
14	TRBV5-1	ASSAALAGWDNEQF
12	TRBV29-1	SVPSGGRTDTQY
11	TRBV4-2	ASSPAETYEQY
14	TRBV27	ASSQTHLVANNEQF
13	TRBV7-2	ASSPSGLAGDTQY
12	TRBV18	ASSPSGLNQPQH
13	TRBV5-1	ASSPLAGGGNEQF
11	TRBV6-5	ATGLAGVNEQF
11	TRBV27	ASRDKKVYGYT
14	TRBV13	ASSSRPGQGTYEQY
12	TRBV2	ASSVRELADTQY
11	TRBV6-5	ASRGDRVYGYT
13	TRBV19	ASSSGTGARETQY
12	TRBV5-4	ASTQGSGANVLT
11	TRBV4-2	ASSQDLVQPQH
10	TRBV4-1	ASSQEWGPAF
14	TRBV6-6	ASSSGTGVLYNEQF
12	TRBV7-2	ASTPGTRGGTQY
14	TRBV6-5	ASSYSRTGSSYEQY
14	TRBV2	ALPPIVQGMNTEAF
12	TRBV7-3	ASSLTSGEGEQF
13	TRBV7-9	ASSLERGHNYGYT
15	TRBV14	ASSQASRGKRNTEAF
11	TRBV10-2	ASSAGRGDEQY
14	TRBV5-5	ASSQPRREGADTQY
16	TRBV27	ASSFTWSETSHQETQY
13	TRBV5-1	ASTLGGGQYNEQF
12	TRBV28	ASSSGQVPYEQY
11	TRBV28	ASSWDRVETQY
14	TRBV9	ASSERTGTANYGYT
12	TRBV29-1	SVERAGLTGELF
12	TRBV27	ASSLGQGVQPQH
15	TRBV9	ASSFGLAGYSYNEQF
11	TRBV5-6	ASSLANTDTQY